A single sample gave rise to the 21 T cell receptor beta chains below, sequenced in a study of OX40 agonist ivuxolimab in advanced cancers. Library creation used the immunoSEQ multiplex PCR assay. The immuneACCESS repertoire file appears here via TCRdb, limited to in-frame rearrangements. These files lack a portion of the clones; in checked studies, under half of the deficit traces to unresolved V genes, and the cause of the others is not known. Here the sample has about 54,000 clones; about 83% occur a single time. 0.95% to 1.5% of the sample rests with the top ten. Sequencing was performed on CD4+ or CD8+ T cells sorted from blood, taken in a trial of the OX40 agonist ivuxolimab. The receptors were sampled from an adult with an advanced solid tumor such as melanoma, head and neck, liver or kidney cancer.

The CDR3 here is CASTISGTSGSLADNEQFF. DNA for the CDR3: TGCGCCAGCACAATTTCCGGGACTAGCGGGTCCTTGGCCGACAATGAGCAGTTCTTC. The chain carries TRBV5-1 and TRBJ2-1; TRBD2 matches 12 bases. J gave up 5 bases and V 6 bases, and 18 bases lay outside the gene matches. Per germline, CDR1 SGHRS and CDR2 YFSETQ. This CDR3 region has 19 residues.

A word on this clone: This CDR3 is also generated by other DNA sequences in the sample. This chain uses TRBV19 with TRBJ1-2; the D is unclear. This CDR3 is 13 amino acids long. The ends were cut back, 0 bases at V and 1 base at J, with 3 bases in the middle. Per germline, CDR1 LNHDA and CDR2 SQIVND (reference sequence). CDR3 coding DNA: TGTGCCAGTAGTATAGAGGTTAACTATGGCTACACCTTC. Translated, it gives CASSIEVNYGYTF.

The sample holds a few counts of this clone. The chain joins TRBV19 to TRBJ2-2, with 8 nucleotides matching TRBD2. V shed 7 bases and J 2 bases; nucleotides not matched to a gene: 9. The CDR3 runs to 16 residues. Germline lookup yields CDR1 LNHDA and CDR2 SQIVND (reference sequence). The CDR3 DNA reads as TGTGCCAGTAAGTTCGGTAGCGGGACAAACACCGGGGAGCTGTTTTTT. Its protein is CASKFGSGTNTGELFF.

The rearrangement uses TRBV28 and TRBJ2-5; 9 bases agree with TRBD2. V lost 3 bases to trimming and J lost 5 bases; unmatched junction nucleotides: 7. The CDR3 spans 15 residues. CDR1 and CDR2 (germline): MDHEN, SYDVKM. CDR3 bases: TGTGCCAGCAGTTTGAGTAGCGGGAGTTTTGAGACCCAGTACTTC. It encodes CASSLSSGSFETQYF. The variable domain in full, completed from reference TRBV28 and TRBJ2-5, reads DVKVTQSSRYLVKRTGEKVFLECVQDMDHENMFWYRQDPGLGLRLIYFSYDVKMKEKGDIPEGYSVSREKKERFSLILESASTNQTSMYLCASSLSSGSFETQYFGPGTRLLVL.

V gene TRBV4-3 combines with J gene TRBJ2-7; D perhaps matches TRBD2 (6 bases). CDR3 length: 14 amino acids. Trimming cost V 0 bases and J 8 bases, with 14 bases left between them. The germline gives CDR1 LGHNA, CDR2 YSLEER. CDR3 residues: CASSQELRDFKQYF. The CDR3 DNA reads as TGCGCCAGCAGCCAAGAACTTAGGGACTTCAAGCAGTACTTC.

A remark on this clone: The junction differs from germline at one of its ends, possibly a read error. The V and J genes are TRBV10-3 and TRBJ2-7; D gene ambiguous. Germline assignment: CDR1 ENHRY and CDR2 SYGVKD. This CDR3 contains 14 residues. The CDR3 reads CTISEPRTPYEQYF. The DNA for the CDR3 is TGTACCATCAGTGAGCCCCGGACCCCATACGAGCAGTACTTC.

The rearrangement links TRBV27 to TRBJ2-7, with TRBD1 matching over 7 bases. There are 14 residues in the CDR3. V lost 1 base, J lost 4 bases, and 4 bases stayed unmatched. CDR1 MNHEY and CDR2 SMNVEV come from the germline V gene (reference sequence). CDR3 nucleotides: TGTGCCAGCAGTTTATTAGCCAGGGGGTACGAGCAGTACTTC. It codes for CASSLLARGYEQYF.

This clone was observed a few times. V gene TRBV27 combines with J gene TRBJ1-2; D call uncertain. The CDR3 extends over 15 amino acids. Per the germline V gene, CDR1 is MNHEY and CDR2 is SMNVEV (reference sequence). The V end was cut by 6 bases, the J end by 4 bases, with 18 bases between. The CDR3 nucleotides read TGTGCCAGCAGAGCCCTCCGGGATACCCCCTATGGCTACACCTTC. This gives the protein CASRALRDTPYGYTF.

The J gene is TRBJ2-2, the V gene TRBV5-1; 8 bases map to TRBD2. The CDR3 is 18 amino acids. The germline gives CDR1 SGHRS, CDR2 YFSETQ. Unmatched junction bases numbered 10, after V lost 3 bases and J lost 0 bases. As DNA, the CDR3 is TGCGCCAGCAGCTACCCCTCAAGCGGGAGTTCGAACACCGGGGAGCTGTTTTTT. It yields the protein CASSYPSSGSSNTGELFF.

This clone was observed a few times. This chain uses TRBV19 with TRBJ2-1; D perhaps matches TRBD2 (6 bases). Germline V lookup: CDR1 LNHDA, CDR2 SQIVND (reference sequence). V lost 3 bases to trimming and J lost 10 bases, with 10 bases between them. The CDR3 consists of 12 residues. In DNA, the CDR3 is TGTGCCAGTAGTATGAGGCTAGCGGAGCAGTTCTTC. Translating gives CASSMRLAEQFF.

The genes are TRBV10-1 and TRBJ2-1; 13 bases fit TRBD2. This CDR3 is 18 amino acids long. Germline CDR1 and CDR2: WNHNN and SYGVQD (reference sequence). V gave up 6 bases and J gave up 8 bases; unmatched junction bases: 16. The DNA for the CDR3 is TGCGCCAGCAGCGCCGGGACTAGCGGGGATAGGATCTCCGATGAGCAGTTCTTC. This sequence encodes CASSAGTSGDRISDEQFF.

The chain links TRBV9 to TRBJ2-3, with 11 bases matching TRBD2. CDR3 length: 16 amino acids. After removal of 0 bases from V and 3 bases from J, the junction contained 3 bases not matched to a gene. Germline CDR1 and CDR2: SGDLS and YYNGEE. The CDR3 reads CASSVGSSGRTDTQYF. Here the CDR3 DNA reads TGTGCCAGCAGCGTAGGGTCTAGCGGGAGGACAGATACGCAGTATTTT.

J is TRBJ1-2 and V is TRBV9; tentatively, D is TRBD1 (5 bases). Germline V gene lookup returns CDR1 SGDLS and CDR2 YYNGEE. The CDR3 is made up of 13 amino acids. V was pared by 0 bases and J by 2 bases, with 5 bases between. The CDR3 coding sequence is TGTGCCAGCAGCGTAGACAGGAACTATGGCTACACCTTC. Its protein is CASSVDRNYGYTF.

The V gene is TRBV6-1, the J gene TRBJ1-1; no clear D gene. The CDR3 has 12 residues. V dropped 1 base and J dropped 10 bases, with 10 bases sitting between them. Germline assignment: CDR1 MNHNS and CDR2 SASEGT. CDR3 in DNA: TGTGCCAGCAGTGAAGTGGAGGGTACAGCTTTCTTT. It codes for CASSEVEGTAFF.

The table lists this clone with a count of one. The chain recombines TRBV11-3 with TRBJ2-4; 7 nucleotides line up with TRBD2. J was trimmed by 6 bases and V by 5 bases; bases with no gene match: 7. Per germline, CDR1 SGHNT and CDR2 YENEEA. The CDR3 consists of 14 residues. The CDR3 DNA is TGTGCCAGCAGCCCGGGGGGAACATTAAACATTCAGTACTTC. Protein product: CASSPGGTLNIQYF.

Here the CDR3 DNA reads TGCGCCAGCAGCTTGGGGATCCCGGGCTCCTACAATGAGCAGTTCTTC. It specifies CASSLGIPGSYNEQFF. The rearrangement joins TRBV5-1 to TRBJ2-1; D unclear. Germline V lookup: CDR1 SGHRS, CDR2 YFSETQ. The CDR3 totals 16 residues. Trimming pared 0 bases from V and 0 bases from J, leaving 10 bases between.

This clone has just a few counts. V is TRBV5-1 and J is TRBJ2-3; 7 bases agree with TRBD1. Germline CDR1 is SGHRS and CDR2 is YFSETQ. The V and J ends lost 0 bases and 1 base, in that order; junction bases with no gene match: 5. The CDR3 is made up of 16 amino acids. CDR3 region: CASSLGQGPRTDTQYF. In DNA form, the CDR3 reads TGCGCCAGCAGCTTGGGACAGGGCCCCCGCACAGATACGCAGTATTTT.

V and J are TRBV5-1 and TRBJ1-4; no clear D. Deletions cut 7 bases from V and 5 bases from J, with 15 bases between. CDR1 SGHRS and CDR2 YFSETQ come from the germline V gene. The CDR3 totals 14 residues. The CDR3 region has the DNA TGCGCCAGCTCCGGCGGAGGGAAAAATGAAAAACTGTTTTTT. It specifies CASSGGGKNEKLFF.

This chain joins TRBV30 and TRBJ2-5; D is unresolved. Trimming cost V 2 bases and J 5 bases, with 6 bases left between them. Per germline, CDR1 GTSNPN and CDR2 SVGIG (reference sequence). CDR3 length: 11 amino acids. This CDR3 is CAWSPDETQYF. The CDR3 coding sequence is TGTGCCTGGAGTCCCGATGAGACCCAGTACTTC.

This chain uses TRBV19 with TRBJ2-1, with 8 bases that match TRBD1. J gave up 8 bases and V 6 bases, and 12 bases lay outside the gene matches. The CDR3 runs 15 residues. Germline CDR1 and CDR2: LNHDA and SQIVND (reference sequence). The CDR3 is CASRETGAMFDEQFF. The DNA for the CDR3 is TGTGCCAGTAGAGAGACAGGGGCAATGTTCGATGAGCAGTTCTTC.

The rearrangement links TRBV7-9 to TRBJ1-1, with 9 bases identical to TRBD1. V lost 5 bases to trimming and J lost 8 bases; unmatched junction nucleotides: 6. From germline, CDR1 is SEHNR and CDR2 FQNEAQ (reference sequence). The CDR3 runs to 13 residues. Here the CDR3 DNA reads TGTGCCAGCAGCGGCGGGGACAGGGTAGAAGCTTTCTTT. Translating gives CASSGGDRVEAFF.